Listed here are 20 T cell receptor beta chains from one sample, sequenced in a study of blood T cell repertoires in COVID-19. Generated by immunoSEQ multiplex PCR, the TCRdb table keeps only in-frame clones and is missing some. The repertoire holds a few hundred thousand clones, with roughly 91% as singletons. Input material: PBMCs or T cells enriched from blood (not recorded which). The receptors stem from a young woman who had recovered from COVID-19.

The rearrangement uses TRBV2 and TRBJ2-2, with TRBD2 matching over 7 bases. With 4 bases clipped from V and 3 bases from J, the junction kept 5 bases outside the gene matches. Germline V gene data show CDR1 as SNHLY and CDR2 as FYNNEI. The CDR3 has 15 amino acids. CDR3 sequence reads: CASSATSRHTGELFF. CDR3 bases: TGTGCCAGCAGTGCGACTAGCAGACACACCGGGGAGCTGTTTTTT.

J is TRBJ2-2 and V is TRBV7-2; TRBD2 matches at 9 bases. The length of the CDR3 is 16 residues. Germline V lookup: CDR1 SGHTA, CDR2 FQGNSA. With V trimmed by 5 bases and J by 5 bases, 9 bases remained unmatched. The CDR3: CASSPSGRTGTGELFF. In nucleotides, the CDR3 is TGTGCCAGCAGCCCGAGCGGGAGGACGGGAACCGGGGAGCTGTTTTTT.

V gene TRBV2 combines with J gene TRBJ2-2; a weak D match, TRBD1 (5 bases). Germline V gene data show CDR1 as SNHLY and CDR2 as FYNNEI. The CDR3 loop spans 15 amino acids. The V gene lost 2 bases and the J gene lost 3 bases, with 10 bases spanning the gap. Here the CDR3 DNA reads TGTGCCAGCAGTGAATCCAGGGCCGACACCGGGGAGCTGTTTTTT. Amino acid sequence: CASSESRADTGELFF.

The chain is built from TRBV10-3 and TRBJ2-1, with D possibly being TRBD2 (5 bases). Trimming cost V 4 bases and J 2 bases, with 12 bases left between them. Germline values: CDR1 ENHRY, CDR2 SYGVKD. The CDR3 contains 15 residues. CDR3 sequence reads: CAISVGGRPYNEQFF. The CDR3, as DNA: TGTGCCATCAGTGTAGGAGGCCGGCCCTACAATGAGCAGTTCTTC.

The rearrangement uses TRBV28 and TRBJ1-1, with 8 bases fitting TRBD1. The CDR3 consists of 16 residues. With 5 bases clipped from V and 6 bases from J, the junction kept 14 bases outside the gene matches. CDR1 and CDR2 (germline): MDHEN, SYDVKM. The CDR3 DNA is TGTGCCAGCAGTACCCCGGGACAGGCTTTTAGGGCTGAAGCTTTCTTT. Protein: CASSTPGQAFRAEAFF.

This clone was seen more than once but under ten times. CDR3 sequence: CAWNGGNTEAFF. The CDR3 DNA is TGTGCCTGGAACGGGGGGAACACTGAAGCTTTCTTT. The rearrangement uses TRBV30 and TRBJ1-1; maybe TRBD1 (5 bases). Germline V gene sequence: CDR1 GTSNPN, CDR2 SVGIG (reference sequence). V was pared by 4 bases and J by 1 base, with 7 bases between. The CDR3 sequence is 12 residues long.

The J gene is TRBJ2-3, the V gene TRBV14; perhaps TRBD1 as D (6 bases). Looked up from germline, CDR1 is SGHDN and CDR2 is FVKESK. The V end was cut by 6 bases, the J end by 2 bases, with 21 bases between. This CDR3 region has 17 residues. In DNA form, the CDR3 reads TGTGCCAGCAGTTTCCGCAGGGGCAGACCGAACACAGATACGCAGTATTTT. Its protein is CASSFRRGRPNTDTQYF.

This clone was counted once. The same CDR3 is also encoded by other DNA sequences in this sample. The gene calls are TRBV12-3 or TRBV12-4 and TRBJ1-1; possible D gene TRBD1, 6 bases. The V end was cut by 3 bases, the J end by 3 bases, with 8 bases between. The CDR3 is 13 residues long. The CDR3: CASSFAGDTEAFF. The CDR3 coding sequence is TGTGCCAGCAGTTTCGCAGGGGACACTGAAGCTTTCTTT.

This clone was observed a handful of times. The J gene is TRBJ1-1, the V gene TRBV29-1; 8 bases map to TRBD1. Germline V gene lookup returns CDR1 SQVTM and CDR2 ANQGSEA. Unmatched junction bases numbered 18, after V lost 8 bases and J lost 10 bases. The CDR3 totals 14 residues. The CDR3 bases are TGCAGCCCGGAACTTCTTGGCAGGGGGCCGGGAGCTTTCTTT. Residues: CSPELLGRGPGAFF.

DNA of the CDR3: TGTGCCAGCGGTACAGCGGGAAGTTTGGAGACCCAGTACTTC. It specifies CASGTAGSLETQYF. The chain is built from TRBV9 and TRBJ2-5; 7 bases fit TRBD2. The germline V gene has CDR1 SGDLS and CDR2 YYNGEE. This CDR3 is 14 amino acids long. V dropped 7 bases and J dropped 5; count of bases not matched to a gene: 11.

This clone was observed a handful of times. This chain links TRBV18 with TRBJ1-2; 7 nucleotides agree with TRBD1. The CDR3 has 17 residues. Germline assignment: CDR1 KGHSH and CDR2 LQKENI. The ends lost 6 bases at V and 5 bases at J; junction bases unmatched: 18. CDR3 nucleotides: TGTGCCAGCTCGCCGGGACAGTATATAAGTGGGCAATATGGCTACACCTTC. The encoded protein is CASSPGQYISGQYGYTF.

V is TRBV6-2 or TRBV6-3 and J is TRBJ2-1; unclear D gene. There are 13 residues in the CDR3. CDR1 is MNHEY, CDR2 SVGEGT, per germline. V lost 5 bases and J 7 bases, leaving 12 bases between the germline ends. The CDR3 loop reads CASSQDWNNEQFF. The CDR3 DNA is TGTGCCAGCAGTCAAGACTGGAATAATGAGCAGTTCTTC.

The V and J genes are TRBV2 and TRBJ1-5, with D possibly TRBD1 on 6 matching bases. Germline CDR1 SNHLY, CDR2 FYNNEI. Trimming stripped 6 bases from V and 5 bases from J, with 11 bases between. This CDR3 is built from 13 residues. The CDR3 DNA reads TGTGCCAGCAGGAGACAGGTAGATCAGCCCCAGCATTTT. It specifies CASRRQVDQPQHF.

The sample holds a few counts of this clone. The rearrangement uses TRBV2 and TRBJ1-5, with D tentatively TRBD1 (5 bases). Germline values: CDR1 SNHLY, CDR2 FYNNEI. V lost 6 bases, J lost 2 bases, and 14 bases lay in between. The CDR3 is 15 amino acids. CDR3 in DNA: TGTGCCAGCAGGCTACAGGAAGGAGGCAATCAGCCCCAGCATTTT. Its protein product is CASRLQEGGNQPQHF.

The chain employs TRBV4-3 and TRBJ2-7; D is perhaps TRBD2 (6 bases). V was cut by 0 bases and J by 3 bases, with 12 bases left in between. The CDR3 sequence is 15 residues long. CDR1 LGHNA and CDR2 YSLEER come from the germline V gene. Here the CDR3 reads CASSQDATRGYEQYF. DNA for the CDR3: TGCGCCAGCAGCCAAGATGCGACTAGAGGCTACGAGCAGTACTTC.

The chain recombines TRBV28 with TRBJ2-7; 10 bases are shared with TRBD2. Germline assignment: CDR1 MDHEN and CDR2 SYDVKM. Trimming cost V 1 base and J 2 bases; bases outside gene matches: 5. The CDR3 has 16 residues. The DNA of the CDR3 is TGTGCCAGCAGTTTATTCTCAGCGGGAGGGACCTACGAGCAGTACTTC. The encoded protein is CASSLFSAGGTYEQYF.

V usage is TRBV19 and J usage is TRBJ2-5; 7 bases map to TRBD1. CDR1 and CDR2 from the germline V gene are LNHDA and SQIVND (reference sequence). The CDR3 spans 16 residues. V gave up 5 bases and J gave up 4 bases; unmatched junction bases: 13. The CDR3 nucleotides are TGTGCCAGTAGTGTAAACCGGGACAGTGGATTAGAGACCCAGTACTTC. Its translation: CASSVNRDSGLETQYF.

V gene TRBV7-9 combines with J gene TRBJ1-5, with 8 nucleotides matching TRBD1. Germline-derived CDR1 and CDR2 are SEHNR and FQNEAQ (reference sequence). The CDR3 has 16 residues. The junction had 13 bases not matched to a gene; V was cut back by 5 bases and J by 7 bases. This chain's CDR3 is CASSPDRVGPRQPQHF. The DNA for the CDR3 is TGTGCCAGCAGCCCGGACAGGGTGGGCCCCAGACAGCCCCAGCATTTT.

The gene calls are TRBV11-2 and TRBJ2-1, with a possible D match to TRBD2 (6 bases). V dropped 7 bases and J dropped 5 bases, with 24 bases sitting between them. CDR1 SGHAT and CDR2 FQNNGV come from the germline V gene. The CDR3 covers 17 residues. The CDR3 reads CASIPDKGGPRDNEQFF. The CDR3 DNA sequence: TGTGCCAGCATCCCTGATAAAGGAGGGCCGAGGGACAATGAGCAGTTCTTC.

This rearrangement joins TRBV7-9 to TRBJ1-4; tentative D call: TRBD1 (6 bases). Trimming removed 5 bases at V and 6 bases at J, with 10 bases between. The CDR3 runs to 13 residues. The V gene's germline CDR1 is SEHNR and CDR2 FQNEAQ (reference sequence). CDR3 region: CASSKRQDEKLFF. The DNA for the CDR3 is TGTGCCAGCAGCAAACGACAGGATGAAAAACTGTTTTTT.